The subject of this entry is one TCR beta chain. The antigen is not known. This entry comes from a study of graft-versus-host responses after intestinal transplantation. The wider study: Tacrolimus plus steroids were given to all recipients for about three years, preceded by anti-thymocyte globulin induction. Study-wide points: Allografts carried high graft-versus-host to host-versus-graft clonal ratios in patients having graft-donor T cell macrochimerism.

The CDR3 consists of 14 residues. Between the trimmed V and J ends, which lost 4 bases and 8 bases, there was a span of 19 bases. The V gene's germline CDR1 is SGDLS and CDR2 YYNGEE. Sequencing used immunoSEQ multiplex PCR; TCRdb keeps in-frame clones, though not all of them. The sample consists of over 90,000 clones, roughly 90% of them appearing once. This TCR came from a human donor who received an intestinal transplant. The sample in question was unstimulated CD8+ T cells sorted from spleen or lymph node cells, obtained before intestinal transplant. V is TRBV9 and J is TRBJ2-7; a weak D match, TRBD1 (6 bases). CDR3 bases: TGTGCCAGCAGCCCCGGGACAAAGGCATACAAGCAGTACTTC. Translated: CASSPGTKAYKQYF. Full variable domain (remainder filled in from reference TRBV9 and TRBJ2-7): DSGVTQTPKHLITATGQRVTLRCSPRSGDLSVYWYQQSLDQGLQFLIQYYNGEERAKGNILERFSAQQFPDLHSELNLSSLELGDSALYFCASSPGTKAYKQYFGPGTRLTVT.